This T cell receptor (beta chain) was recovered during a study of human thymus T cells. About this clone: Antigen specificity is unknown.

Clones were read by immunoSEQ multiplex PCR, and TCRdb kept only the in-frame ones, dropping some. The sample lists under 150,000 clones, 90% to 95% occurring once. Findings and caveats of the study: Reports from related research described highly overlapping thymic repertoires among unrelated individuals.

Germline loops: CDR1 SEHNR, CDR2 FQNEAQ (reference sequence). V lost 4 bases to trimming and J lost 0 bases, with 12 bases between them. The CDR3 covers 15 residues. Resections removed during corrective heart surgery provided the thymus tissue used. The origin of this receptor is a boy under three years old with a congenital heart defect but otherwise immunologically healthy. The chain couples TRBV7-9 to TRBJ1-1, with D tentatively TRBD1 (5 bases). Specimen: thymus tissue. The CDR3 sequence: CASSSGRTMNTEAFF. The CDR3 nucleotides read TGTGCCAGCAGCTCGGGACGGACTATGAACACTGAAGCTTTCTTT.